This T cell receptor beta chain is drawn from a study of shared clonotypes between healthy human individuals. Study-wide results and limits: Naive CD4 clonotypes overlapped across a few donors at roughly 5%.

The CDR3 totals 16 residues. V shed 4 bases, J shed 4 bases, and the junction held 11 bases outside the gene matches. Germline assignment: CDR1 SGHKS and CDR2 YYEKEE (reference sequence). Measured with immunoSEQ multiplex PCR; TCRdb has only the in-frame clones, and not every one. The sample records 2 million to 2.5 million clones, around 95% being singletons. Splitting the CD4+ cells yielded a CD45RA+ naive subset and a CD45RA-negative memory subset. Comment on this clone: The antigen remains undetermined.

Sequenced sample: naive CD4+ T cells sorted from blood. Subset defined: CD45RA+ positively selected. This sequence was found in a man younger than 35 in good health. V usage is TRBV5-5 and J usage is TRBJ2-1; the match to TRBD2 covers 7 bases. The CDR3 spells CASSRQAGTLYNEQFF. DNA for the CDR3: TGTGCCAGCAGCCGGCAAGCGGGGACCTTATACAATGAGCAGTTCTTC. Using reference TRBV5-5 and TRBJ2-1 for the parts outside the CDR3, the full variable domain is DAGVTQSPTHLIKTRGQQVTLRCSPISGHKSVSWYQQVLGQGPQFIFQYYEKEERGRGNFPDRFSARQFPNYSSELNVNALLLGDSALYLCASSRQAGTLYNEQFFGPGTRLTVL.